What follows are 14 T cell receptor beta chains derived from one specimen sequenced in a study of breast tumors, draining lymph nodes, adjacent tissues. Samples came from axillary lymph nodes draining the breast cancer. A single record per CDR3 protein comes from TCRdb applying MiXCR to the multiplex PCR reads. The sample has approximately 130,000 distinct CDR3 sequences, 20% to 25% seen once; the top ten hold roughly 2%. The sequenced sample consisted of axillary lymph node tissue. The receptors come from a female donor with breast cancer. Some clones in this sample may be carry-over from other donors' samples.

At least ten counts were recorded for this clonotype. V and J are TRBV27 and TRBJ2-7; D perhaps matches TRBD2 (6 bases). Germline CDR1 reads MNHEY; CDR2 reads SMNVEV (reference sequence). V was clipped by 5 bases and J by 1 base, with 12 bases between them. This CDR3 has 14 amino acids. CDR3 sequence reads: CASSPSETSYEQYF. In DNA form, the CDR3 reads TGTGCCAGCAGTCCTAGCGAGACTTCCTACGAGCAGTACTTC.

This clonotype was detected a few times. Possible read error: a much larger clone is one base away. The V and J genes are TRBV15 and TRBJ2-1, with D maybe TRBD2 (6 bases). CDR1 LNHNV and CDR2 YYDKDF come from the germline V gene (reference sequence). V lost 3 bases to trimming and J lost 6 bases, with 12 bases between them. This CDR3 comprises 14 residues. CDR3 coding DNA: TGTGCCACCAGCAGGAGGACTAATCCCAATGAGCAGTTCTTC. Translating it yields CATSRRTNPNEQFF.

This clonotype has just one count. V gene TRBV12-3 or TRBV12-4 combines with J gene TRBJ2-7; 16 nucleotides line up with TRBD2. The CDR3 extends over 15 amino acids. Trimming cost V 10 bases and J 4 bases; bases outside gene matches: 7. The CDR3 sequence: CAILPGLAGGYEQYF. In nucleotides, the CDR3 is TGTGCCATCCTCCCGGGACTAGCGGGAGGGTACGAGCAGTACTTC.

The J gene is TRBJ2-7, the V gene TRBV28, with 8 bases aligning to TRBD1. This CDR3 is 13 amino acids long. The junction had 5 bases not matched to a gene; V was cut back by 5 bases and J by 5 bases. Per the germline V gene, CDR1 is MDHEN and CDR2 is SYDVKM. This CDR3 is CASSMDRAHEQYF. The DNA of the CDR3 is TGTGCCAGCAGTATGGACAGGGCCCACGAGCAGTACTTC.

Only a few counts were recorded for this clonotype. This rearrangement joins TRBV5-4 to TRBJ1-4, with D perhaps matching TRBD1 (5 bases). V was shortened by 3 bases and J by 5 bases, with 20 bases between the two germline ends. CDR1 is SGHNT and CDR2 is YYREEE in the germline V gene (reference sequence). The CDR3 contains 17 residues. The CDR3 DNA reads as TGTGCCAGCAGCTCCAGTTCGATTGGGACTGAAAATGAAAAACTGTTTTTT. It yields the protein CASSSSSIGTENEKLFF.

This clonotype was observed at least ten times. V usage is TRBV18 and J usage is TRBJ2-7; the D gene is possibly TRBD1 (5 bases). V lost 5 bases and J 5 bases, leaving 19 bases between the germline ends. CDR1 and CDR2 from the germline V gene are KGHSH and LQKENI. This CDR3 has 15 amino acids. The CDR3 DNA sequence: TGTGCCAGCTCATCAGCAGGGTTGGGGTACGACGAGCAGTACTTC. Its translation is CASSSAGLGYDEQYF. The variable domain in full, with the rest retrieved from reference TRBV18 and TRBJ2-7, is NAGVMQNPRHLVRRRGQEARLRCSPMKGHSHVYWYRQLPEEGLKFMVYLQKENIIDESGMPKERFSAEFPKEGPSILRIQQVVRGDSAAYFCASSSAGLGYDEQYFGPGTRLTVT.

The CDR3 region is CASSLEWGANQPQHF. CDR3 in DNA: TGTGCCAGCAGCTTAGAATGGGGCGCCAATCAGCCCCAGCATTTT. The rearrangement uses TRBV11-2 and TRBJ1-5; perhaps TRBD1 as D (5 bases). Germline CDR1 and CDR2: SGHAT and FQNNGV. Trimming took 0 bases from V and 3 from J, leaving 9 bases between them. The CDR3 is 15 amino acids.

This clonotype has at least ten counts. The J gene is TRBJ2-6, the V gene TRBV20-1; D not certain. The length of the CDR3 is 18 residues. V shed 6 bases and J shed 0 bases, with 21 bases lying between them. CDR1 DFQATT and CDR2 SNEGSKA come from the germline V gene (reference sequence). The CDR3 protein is CSAARAKPVGSGANVLTF. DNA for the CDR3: TGCAGTGCCGCGAGAGCGAAACCGGTGGGCTCTGGGGCCAACGTCCTGACTTTC.

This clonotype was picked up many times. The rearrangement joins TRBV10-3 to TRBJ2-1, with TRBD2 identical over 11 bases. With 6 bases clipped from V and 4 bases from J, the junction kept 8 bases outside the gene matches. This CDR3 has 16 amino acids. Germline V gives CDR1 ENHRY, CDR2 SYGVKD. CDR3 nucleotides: TGTGCCATCAGGGGGGTTAGCGGGAGGGGGTACAATGAGCAGTTCTTC. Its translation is CAIRGVSGRGYNEQFF.

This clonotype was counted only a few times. Written as DNA, the CDR3 is TGTGCCAGCAGTCCCACCGGCGTCGGGACCCAGTACTTC. Translated: CASSPTGVGTQYF. The chain links TRBV28 to TRBJ2-5; D unclear. V lost 5 bases to trimming and J lost 7 bases, with 14 bases between them. The CDR3 length is 13 residues. Germline assignment: CDR1 MDHEN and CDR2 SYDVKM.

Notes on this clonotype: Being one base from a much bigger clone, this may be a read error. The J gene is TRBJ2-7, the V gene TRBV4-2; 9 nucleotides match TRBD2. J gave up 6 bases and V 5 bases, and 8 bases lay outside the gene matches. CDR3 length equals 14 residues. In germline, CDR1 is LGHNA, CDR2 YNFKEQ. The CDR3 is CASSESGRHCEQYF. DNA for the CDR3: TGTGCCAGCAGCGAAAGCGGGAGGCACTGCGAGCAGTACTTC.

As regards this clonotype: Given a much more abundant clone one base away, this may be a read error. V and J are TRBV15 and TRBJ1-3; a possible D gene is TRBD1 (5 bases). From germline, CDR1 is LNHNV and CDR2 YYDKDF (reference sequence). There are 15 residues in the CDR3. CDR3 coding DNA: TGTGCCACCAGCACCCCCACAGGCCGGGGAATCACCATATATTTT. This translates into CATSTPTGRGITIYF.

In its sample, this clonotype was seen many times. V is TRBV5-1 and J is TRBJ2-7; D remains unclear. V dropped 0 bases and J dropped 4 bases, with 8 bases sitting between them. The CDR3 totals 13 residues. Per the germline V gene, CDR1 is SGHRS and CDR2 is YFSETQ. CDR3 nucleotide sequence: TGCGCCAGCAGCTTGGACCGAAAATACGAGCAGTACTTC. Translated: CASSLDRKYEQYF.

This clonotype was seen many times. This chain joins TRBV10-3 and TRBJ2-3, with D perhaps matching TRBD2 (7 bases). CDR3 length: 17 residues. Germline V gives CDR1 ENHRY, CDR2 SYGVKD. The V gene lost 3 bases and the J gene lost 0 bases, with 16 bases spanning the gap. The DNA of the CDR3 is TGTGCCATCAGTGAAAGGGGGGCGGGAGTAAGCACAGATACGCAGTATTTT. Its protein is CAISERGAGVSTDTQYF.